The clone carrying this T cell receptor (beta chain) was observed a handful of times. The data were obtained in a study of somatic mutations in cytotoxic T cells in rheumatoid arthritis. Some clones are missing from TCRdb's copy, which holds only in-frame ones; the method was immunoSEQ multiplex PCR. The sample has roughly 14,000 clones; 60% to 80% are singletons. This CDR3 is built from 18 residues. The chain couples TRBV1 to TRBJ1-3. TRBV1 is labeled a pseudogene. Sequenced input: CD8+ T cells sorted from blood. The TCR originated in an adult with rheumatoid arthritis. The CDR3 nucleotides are TGCACCAGCAGCCAAGATATCCGGCAGCACGACTCTGGAAACACCATATATTTT. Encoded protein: CTSSQDIRQHDSGNTIYF.